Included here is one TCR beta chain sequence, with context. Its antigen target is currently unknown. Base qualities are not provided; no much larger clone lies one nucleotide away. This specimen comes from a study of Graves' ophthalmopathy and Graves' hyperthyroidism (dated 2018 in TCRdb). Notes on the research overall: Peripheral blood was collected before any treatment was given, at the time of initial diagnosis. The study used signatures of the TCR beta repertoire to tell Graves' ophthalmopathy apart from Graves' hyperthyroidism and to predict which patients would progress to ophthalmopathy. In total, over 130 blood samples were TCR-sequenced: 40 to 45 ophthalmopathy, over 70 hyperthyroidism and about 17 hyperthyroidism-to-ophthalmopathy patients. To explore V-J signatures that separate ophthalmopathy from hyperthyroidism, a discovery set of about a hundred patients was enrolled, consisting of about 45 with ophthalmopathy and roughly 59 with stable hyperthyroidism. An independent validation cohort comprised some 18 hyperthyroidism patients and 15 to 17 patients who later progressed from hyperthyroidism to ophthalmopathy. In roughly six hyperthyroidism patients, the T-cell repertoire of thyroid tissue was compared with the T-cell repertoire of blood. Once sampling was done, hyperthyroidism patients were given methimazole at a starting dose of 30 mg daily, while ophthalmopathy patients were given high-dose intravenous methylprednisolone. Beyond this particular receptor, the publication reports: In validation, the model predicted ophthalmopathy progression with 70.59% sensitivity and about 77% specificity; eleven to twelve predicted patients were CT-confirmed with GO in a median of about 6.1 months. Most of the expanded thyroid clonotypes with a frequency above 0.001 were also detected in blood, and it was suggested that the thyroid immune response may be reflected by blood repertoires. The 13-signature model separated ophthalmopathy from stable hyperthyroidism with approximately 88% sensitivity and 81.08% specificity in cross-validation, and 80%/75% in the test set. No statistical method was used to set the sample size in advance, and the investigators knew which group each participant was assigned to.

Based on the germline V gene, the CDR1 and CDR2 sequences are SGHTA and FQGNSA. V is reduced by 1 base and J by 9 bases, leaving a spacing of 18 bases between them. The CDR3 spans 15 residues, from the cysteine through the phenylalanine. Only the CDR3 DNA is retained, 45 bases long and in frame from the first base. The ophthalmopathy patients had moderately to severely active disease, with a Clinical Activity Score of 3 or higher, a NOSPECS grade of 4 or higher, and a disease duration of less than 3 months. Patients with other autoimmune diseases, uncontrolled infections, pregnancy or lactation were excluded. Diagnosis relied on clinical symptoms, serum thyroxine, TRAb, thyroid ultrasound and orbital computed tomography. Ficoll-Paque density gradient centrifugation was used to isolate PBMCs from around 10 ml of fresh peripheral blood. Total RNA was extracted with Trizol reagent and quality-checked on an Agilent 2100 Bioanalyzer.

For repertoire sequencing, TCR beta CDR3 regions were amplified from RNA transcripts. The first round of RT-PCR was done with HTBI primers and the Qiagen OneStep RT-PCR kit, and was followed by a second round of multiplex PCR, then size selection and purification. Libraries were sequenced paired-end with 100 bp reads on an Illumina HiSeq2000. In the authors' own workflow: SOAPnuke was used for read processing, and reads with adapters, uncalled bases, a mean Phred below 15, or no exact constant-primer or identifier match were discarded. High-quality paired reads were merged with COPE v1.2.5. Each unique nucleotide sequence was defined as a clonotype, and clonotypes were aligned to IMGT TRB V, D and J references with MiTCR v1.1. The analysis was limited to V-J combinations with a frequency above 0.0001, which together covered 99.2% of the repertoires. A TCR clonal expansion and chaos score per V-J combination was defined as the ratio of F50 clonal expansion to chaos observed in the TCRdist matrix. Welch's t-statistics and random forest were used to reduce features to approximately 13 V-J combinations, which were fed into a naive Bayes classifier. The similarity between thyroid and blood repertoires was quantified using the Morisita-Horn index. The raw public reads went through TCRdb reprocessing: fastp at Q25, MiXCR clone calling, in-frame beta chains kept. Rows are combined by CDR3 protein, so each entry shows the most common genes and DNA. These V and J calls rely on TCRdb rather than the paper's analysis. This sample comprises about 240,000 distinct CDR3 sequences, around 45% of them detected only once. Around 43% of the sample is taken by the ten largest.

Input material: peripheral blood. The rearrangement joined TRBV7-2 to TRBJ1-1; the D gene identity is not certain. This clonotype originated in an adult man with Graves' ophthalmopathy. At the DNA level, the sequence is TGTGCCAGCAGCTTAGTTAGACCGGACCGCGGGCAAGCTTTCTTT. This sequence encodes CASSLVRPDRGQAFF.